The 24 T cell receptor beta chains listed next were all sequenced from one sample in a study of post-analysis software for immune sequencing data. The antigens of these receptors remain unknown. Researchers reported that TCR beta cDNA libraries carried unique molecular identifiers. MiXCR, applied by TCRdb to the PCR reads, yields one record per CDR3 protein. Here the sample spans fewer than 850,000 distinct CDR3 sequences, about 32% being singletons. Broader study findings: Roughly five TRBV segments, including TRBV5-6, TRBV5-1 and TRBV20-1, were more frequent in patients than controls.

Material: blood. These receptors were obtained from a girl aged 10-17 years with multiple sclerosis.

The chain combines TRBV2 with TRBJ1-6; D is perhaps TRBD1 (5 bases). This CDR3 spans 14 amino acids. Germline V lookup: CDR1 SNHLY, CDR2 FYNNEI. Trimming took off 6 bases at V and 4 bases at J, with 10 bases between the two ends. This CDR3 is CASRRDGYNSPLHF. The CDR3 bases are TGTGCCAGCAGGCGGGACGGATATAATTCACCCCTCCACTTT.

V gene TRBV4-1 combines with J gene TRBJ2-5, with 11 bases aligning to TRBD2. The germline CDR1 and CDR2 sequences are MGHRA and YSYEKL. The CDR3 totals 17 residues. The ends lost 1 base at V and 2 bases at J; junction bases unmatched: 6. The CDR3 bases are TGCGCCAGCAGCCAAGTGTCTAGCGGGGGGTATCAAGAGACCCAGTACTTC. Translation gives CASSQVSSGGYQETQYF.

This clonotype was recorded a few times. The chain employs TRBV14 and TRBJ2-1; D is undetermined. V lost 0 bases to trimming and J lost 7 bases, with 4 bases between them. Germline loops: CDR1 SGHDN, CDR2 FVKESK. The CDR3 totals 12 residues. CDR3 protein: CASSQDWNEQFF. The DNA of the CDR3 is TGTGCCAGCAGCCAAGACTGGAATGAGCAGTTCTTC.

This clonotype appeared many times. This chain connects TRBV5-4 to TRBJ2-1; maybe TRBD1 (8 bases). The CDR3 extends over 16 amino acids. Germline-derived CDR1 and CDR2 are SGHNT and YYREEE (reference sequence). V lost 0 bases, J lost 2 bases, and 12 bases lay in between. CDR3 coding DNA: TGTGCCAGCAGCTTGGCAACAGGGGGGGCCTACAATGAGCAGTTCTTC. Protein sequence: CASSLATGGAYNEQFF.

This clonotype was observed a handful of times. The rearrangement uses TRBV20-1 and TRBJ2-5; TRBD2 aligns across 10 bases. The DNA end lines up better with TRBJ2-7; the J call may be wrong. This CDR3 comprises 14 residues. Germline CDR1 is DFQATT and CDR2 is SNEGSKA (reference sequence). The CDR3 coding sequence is TGCAGTGCTATTAGCGGGGGGTCCTCCTACGAGCAGTACTTC. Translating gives CSAISGGSSYEQYF.

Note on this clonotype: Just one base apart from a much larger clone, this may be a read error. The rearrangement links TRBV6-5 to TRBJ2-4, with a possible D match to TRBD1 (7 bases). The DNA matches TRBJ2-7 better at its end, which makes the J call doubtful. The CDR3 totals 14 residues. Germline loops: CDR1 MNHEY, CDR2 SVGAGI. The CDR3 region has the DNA TGTGCCAGCAGGAATACAGGGGAGGTCAGCGAGCAGTACTTC. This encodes CASRNTGEVSEQYF.

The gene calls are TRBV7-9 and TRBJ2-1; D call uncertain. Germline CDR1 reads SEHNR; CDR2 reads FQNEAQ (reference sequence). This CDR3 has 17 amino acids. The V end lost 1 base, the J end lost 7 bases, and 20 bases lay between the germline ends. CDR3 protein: CASSLVGNALRGNEQFF. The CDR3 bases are TGTGCCAGCAGCTTAGTTGGTAATGCCCTCAGAGGAAATGAGCAGTTCTTC.

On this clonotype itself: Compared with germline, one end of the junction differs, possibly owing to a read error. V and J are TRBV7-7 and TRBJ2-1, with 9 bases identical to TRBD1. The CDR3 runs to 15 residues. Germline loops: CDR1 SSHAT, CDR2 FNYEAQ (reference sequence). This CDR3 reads CASSPNRGQYNEQFF. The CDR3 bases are TGTGCTAGCAGCCCAAACAGGGGGCAGTACAATGAGCAGTTCTTC. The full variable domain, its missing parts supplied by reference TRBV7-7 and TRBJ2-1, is GAGVSQSPRYKVTKRGQDVTLRCDPISSHATLYWYQQALGQGPEFLTYFNYEAQPDKSGLPSDRFSAERPEGSISTLTIQRTEQRDSAMYRCASSPNRGQYNEQFFGPGTRLTVL.

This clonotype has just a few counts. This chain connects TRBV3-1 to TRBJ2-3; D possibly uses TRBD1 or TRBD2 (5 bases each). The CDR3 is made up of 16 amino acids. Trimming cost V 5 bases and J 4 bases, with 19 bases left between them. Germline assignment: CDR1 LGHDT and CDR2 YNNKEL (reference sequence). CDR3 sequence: CASSKGDRGFADTQYF. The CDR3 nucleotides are TGTGCCAGCAGCAAAGGGGATCGAGGGTTTGCAGATACGCAGTATTTT.

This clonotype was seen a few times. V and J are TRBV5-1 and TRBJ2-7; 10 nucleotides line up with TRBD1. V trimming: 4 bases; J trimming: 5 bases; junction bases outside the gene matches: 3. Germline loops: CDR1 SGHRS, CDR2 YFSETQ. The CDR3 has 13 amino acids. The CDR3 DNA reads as TGCGCCAGCAGCGTCGGGACAGGGGACGAGCAGTACTTC. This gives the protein CASSVGTGDEQYF.

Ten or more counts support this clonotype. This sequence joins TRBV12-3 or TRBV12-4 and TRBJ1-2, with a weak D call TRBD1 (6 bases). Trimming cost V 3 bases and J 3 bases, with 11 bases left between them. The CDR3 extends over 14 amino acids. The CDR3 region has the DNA TGTGCCAGCAGTTTGGACAGACCTTACTATGGCTACACCTTC. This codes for CASSLDRPYYGYTF.

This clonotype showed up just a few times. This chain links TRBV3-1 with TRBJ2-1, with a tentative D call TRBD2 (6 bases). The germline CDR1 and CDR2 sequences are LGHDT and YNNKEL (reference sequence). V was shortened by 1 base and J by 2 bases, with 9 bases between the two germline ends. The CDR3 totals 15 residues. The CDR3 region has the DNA TGTGCCAGCAGCCAAGGAGGGAGGACCTACAATGAGCAGTTCTTC. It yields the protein CASSQGGRTYNEQFF.

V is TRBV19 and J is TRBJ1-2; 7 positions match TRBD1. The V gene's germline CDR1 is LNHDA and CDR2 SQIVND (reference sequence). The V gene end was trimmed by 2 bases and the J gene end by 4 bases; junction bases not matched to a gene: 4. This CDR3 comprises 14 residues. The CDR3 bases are TGTGCCAGTAGTATATCGACAGGGACCTATGGCTACACCTTC. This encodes CASSISTGTYGYTF.

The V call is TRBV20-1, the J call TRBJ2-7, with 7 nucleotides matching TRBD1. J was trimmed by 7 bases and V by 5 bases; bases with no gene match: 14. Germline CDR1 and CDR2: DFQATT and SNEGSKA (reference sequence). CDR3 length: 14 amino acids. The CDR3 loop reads CSASRIRQGKEQYF. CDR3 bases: TGCAGTGCTTCCCGTATCCGACAGGGTAAGGAGCAGTACTTC.

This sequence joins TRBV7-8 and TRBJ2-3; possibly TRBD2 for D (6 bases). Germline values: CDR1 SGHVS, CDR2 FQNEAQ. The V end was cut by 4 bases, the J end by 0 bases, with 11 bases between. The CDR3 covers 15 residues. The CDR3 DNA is TGTGCCAGCAGCTATGGGGCGGGAAGCACAGATACGCAGTATTTT. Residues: CASSYGAGSTDTQYF.

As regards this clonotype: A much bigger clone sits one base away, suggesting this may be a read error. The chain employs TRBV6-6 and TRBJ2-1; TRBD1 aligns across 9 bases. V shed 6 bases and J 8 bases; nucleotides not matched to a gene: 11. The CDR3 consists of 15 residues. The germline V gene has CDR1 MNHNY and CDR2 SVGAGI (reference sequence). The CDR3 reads CASSPQDRGGDEQFF. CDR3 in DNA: TGTGCCAGCAGCCCACAGGACAGGGGCGGCGATGAGCAGTTCTTC.

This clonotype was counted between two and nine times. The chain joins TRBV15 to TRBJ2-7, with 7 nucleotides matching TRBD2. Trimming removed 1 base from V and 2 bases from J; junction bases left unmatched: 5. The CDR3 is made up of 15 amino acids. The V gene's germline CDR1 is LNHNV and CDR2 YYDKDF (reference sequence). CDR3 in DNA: TGTGCCACCAGCAGAGGTGGACTAGGGACCTACGAGCAGTACTTC. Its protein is CATSRGGLGTYEQYF.

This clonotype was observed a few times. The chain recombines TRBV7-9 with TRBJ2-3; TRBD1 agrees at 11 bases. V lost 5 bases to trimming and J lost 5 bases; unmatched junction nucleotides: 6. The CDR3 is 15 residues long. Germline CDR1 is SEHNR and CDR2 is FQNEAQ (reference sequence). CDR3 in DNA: TGTGCCAGCAGCAGAGCGGGACAGGGGGGAGATACGCAGTATTTT. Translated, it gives CASSRAGQGGDTQYF.

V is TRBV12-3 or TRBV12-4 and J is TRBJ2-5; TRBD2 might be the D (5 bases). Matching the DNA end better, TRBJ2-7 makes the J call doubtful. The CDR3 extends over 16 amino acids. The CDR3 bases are TGTGCCAGCAGTTTCGATTGGGCGGGCCCCTCCCGCGAGCAGTACTTC. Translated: CASSFDWAGPSREQYF.

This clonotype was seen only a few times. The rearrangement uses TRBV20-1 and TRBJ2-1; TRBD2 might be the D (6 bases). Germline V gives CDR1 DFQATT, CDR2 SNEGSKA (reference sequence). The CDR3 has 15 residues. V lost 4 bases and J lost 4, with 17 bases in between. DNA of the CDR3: TGCAGTGCTAAACCGGGACTGGGTGGGTACAATGAGCAGTTCTTC. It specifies CSAKPGLGGYNEQFF.

The CDR3 DNA sequence: TGTGCCAGCAGTGAAAGGGGGGACACTGAAGCTTTCTTT. This gives the protein CASSERGDTEAFF. This chain uses TRBV6-1 with TRBJ1-1, with D perhaps matching TRBD1 (6 bases). Between the trimmed V and J ends, which lost 2 bases and 3 bases, there was a span of 7 bases. The CDR3 has 13 amino acids. Looked up from germline, CDR1 is MNHNS and CDR2 is SASEGT.

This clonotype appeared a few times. In nucleotides, the CDR3 is TGTGCCACCAGTGAGCCAGGGGTGGGGGAGACCCAGTACTTC. Translating it yields CATSEPGVGETQYF. The J gene is TRBJ2-5, the V gene TRBV24-1; D may be TRBD1 (6 bases). This CDR3 spans 14 amino acids. In germline, CDR1 is KGHDR, CDR2 SFDVKD. V was clipped by 4 bases and J by 5 bases, with 13 bases between them.

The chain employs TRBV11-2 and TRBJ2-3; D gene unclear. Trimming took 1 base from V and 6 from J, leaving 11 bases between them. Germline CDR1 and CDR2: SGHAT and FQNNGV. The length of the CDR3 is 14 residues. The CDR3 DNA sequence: TGTGCCAGCAGCTTAGGGGCGGCAGAGGATACGCAGTATTTT. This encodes CASSLGAAEDTQYF.

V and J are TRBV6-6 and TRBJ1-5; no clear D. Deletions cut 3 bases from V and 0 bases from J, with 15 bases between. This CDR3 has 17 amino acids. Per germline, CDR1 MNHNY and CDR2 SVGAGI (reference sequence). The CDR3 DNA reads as TGTGCCAGCAGTTATGGGCAGGAGGATTATAGCAATCAGCCCCAGCATTTT. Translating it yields CASSYGQEDYSNQPQHF.